Each of the 25 T cell receptor beta chains below was sequenced from the same sample in a study of blood T cell repertoires in COVID-19. Using immunoSEQ multiplex PCR, the repertoire was profiled, and TCRdb retains in-frame clones only, with some absent. The repertoire holds about 270,000 clones, with about 85% as singletons. Sequences were obtained from peripheral blood. These receptor sequences come from a human donor in a cohort sampled during active COVID-19.

The chain links TRBV12-2 to TRBJ2-3; the D call in the table, TRBD2, was not verified against the DNA. TRBV12-2 is a recognized pseudogene. The CDR3 totals 14 residues. The CDR3 DNA follows: TGTGCAAGAGCTCACGGCGGGATGGCAGATACGCAGTATTTT. Its translation is CARAHGGMADTQYF.

This chain links TRBV27 with TRBJ1-5, with 7 bases fitting TRBD1. The CDR3 has 14 amino acids. CDR1 and CDR2 (germline): MNHEY, SMNVEV (reference sequence). V shed 2 bases, J shed 6 bases, and the junction held 4 bases outside the gene matches. The CDR3 reads CASSLIGGSQPQHF. In DNA form, the CDR3 reads TGTGCCAGCAGTTTAATAGGGGGCAGTCAGCCCCAGCATTTT.

The chain uses TRBV28 and TRBJ2-1; tentatively, D is TRBD2 (5 bases). There are 16 residues in the CDR3. The germline CDR1 and CDR2 sequences are MDHEN and SYDVKM. V dropped 5 bases and J dropped 0 bases, with 14 bases sitting between them. CDR3 sequence (DNA): TGTGCCAGCAGTGCGCTAGCAGGAGGCTCCTACAATGAGCAGTTCTTC. Residues: CASSALAGGSYNEQFF.

This sequence joins TRBV27 and TRBJ1-2; 7 nucleotides line up with TRBD1. This CDR3 has 15 residues. CDR1 MNHEY and CDR2 SMNVEV come from the germline V gene (reference sequence). Losses at the gene ends were 0 bases for V and 7 bases for J; bases not matched to a gene: 8. The CDR3 nucleotides are TGTGCCAGCAGTTTATCCCCGACAGGGAGTTTTGGCTACACCTTC. Translation gives CASSLSPTGSFGYTF.

This clone was seen only once. The genes are TRBV6-6 and TRBJ2-7; 7 bases fit TRBD1. From germline, CDR1 is MNHNY and CDR2 SVGAGI (reference sequence). With 4 bases clipped from V and 0 bases from J, the junction kept 3 bases outside the gene matches. CDR3 length: 14 residues. The chain's CDR3 is CASSFRDSSYEQYF. The CDR3 coding sequence is TGTGCCAGCAGTTTCCGGGACAGCTCCTACGAGCAGTACTTC.

The chain links TRBV6-2 or TRBV6-3 to TRBJ2-7, with D possibly TRBD2 on 5 matching bases. This CDR3 has 13 amino acids. Germline V CDR1 and CDR2: MNHEY, SVGEGT. Trimming took off 4 bases at V and 1 base at J, with 8 bases between the two ends. The CDR3 sequence: CASSFLASYEQYF. CDR3 bases: TGTGCCAGCAGTTTTCTAGCATCCTACGAGCAGTACTTC.

This sequence joins TRBV10-2 and TRBJ2-1; the match to TRBD1 covers 8 bases. The CDR3 totals 15 residues. The germline V gene has CDR1 WSHSY and CDR2 SAAADI. The V gene end was trimmed by 6 bases and the J gene end by 5 bases; junction bases not matched to a gene: 9. The CDR3 coding sequence is TGCGCCAGCAGGGCTTCCGGGACAGGTCACAATGAGCAGTTCTTC. Encoded protein: CASRASGTGHNEQFF.

V is TRBV4-3 and J is TRBJ2-1; D perhaps matches TRBD2 (5 bases). Between the trimmed V and J ends, which lost 4 bases and 6 bases, there was a span of 13 bases. The CDR3 runs to 14 residues. From germline, CDR1 is LGHNA and CDR2 YSLEER. This CDR3 is CASSLVLGANEQFF. Written as DNA, the CDR3 is TGCGCCAGCAGCCTCGTACTAGGAGCCAATGAGCAGTTCTTC.

The V and J genes are TRBV7-9 and TRBJ2-7; D is possibly TRBD1 (6 bases). Germline V gene data show CDR1 as SEHNR and CDR2 as FQNEAQ (reference sequence). The CDR3 loop spans 15 amino acids. Trimming pared 5 bases from V and 2 bases from J, leaving 16 bases between. CDR3 sequence: CASSRGTGQAYEQYF. The CDR3 DNA is TGTGCCAGCAGCCGGGGTACGGGACAAGCCTACGAGCAGTACTTC.

V is TRBV28 and J is TRBJ1-4, with TRBD1 matching over 7 bases. The CDR3 is 15 residues long. Germline CDR1 MDHEN, CDR2 SYDVKM. After removal of 3 bases from V and 5 bases from J, the junction contained 6 bases not matched to a gene. CDR3 sequence reads: CASSFHGTANEKLFF. The CDR3 DNA is TGTGCCAGCAGTTTTCACGGGACAGCGAATGAAAAACTGTTTTTT.

In its sample, this clone was seen once. V gene TRBV7-9 combines with J gene TRBJ1-3; 7 nucleotides match TRBD1. This CDR3 contains 19 residues. The V gene end was trimmed by 6 bases and the J gene end by 1 base; junction bases not matched to a gene: 18. Germline values: CDR1 SEHNR, CDR2 FQNEAQ (reference sequence). In DNA, the CDR3 is TGTGCCAGCAGGCGATTCCAGGGGGTACCAATCAAATCTGGAAACACCATATATTTT. It specifies CASRRFQGVPIKSGNTIYF.

V and J are TRBV6-5 and TRBJ2-5; D is perhaps TRBD2 (7 bases). This CDR3 has 16 amino acids. The germline CDR1 and CDR2 sequences are MNHEY and SVGAGI. V was cut by 2 bases and J by 2 bases, with 15 bases left in between. The CDR3 nucleotides read TGTGCCAGCAGTTACGGGGGGGCAGGCCTTCAAGAGACCCAGTACTTC. It specifies CASSYGGAGLQETQYF.

The chain uses TRBV30 and TRBJ2-2, with D possibly TRBD2 on 6 matching bases. Per germline, CDR1 GTSNPN and CDR2 SVGIG (reference sequence). The CDR3 runs to 12 residues. V dropped 2 bases and J dropped 6 bases, with 7 bases sitting between them. Written as DNA, the CDR3 is TGTGCCTGGAGTCGCGGGGCCGGGGAGCTGTTTTTT. This sequence encodes CAWSRGAGELFF.

The chain carries TRBV15 and TRBJ1-1, with D perhaps TRBD1 (5 bases). V lost 3 bases and J lost 0, with 8 bases in between. The CDR3 loop spans 14 amino acids. Germline V lookup: CDR1 LNHNV, CDR2 YYDKDF (reference sequence). The CDR3 DNA sequence: TGTGCCACCAGCAGCAGACAGATGAACACTGAAGCTTTCTTT. This sequence encodes CATSSRQMNTEAFF.

The rearrangement uses TRBV11-1 and TRBJ2-3, with D possibly being TRBD2 (5 bases). Germline assignment: CDR1 SGHAT and CDR2 FQDESV (reference sequence). Trimming cost V 3 bases and J 4 bases, with 8 bases left between them. The CDR3 loop spans 13 amino acids. The CDR3 DNA is TGTGCCAGCAGCTTCCAAGCGGCAGATACGCAGTATTTT. As protein: CASSFQAADTQYF. Full variable domain (rest looked up from reference TRBV11-1 and TRBJ2-3): EAEVAQSPRYKITEKSQAVAFWCDPISGHATLYWYRQILGQGPELLVQFQDESVVDDSQLPKDRFSAERLKGVDSTLKIQPAELGDSAMYLCASSFQAADTQYFGPGTRLTVL.

This clone has a count of ten or more. The chain employs TRBV5-1 and TRBJ1-6; no clear D gene. Trimming cost V 5 bases and J 8 bases, with 11 bases left between them. Germline V lookup: CDR1 SGHRS, CDR2 YFSETQ. This CDR3 contains 13 residues. CDR3 in amino acids: CASSRGRDSPLHF. The CDR3 DNA reads as TGCGCCAGCAGTCGAGGTCGGGATTCACCCCTCCACTTT.

The chain couples TRBV7-8 to TRBJ2-1; D gene unclear. This CDR3 region has 14 residues. Germline V lookup: CDR1 SGHVS, CDR2 FQNEAQ. Trimming took off 7 bases at V and 6 bases at J, with 16 bases between the two ends. The CDR3 reads CASTPAVPPNEQFF. The CDR3 DNA reads as TGTGCCAGCACTCCCGCGGTCCCGCCCAATGAGCAGTTCTTC.

The CDR3 nucleotides are TGTGCCAGCAGCGTTACTACAGGGATTTACAATGAGCAGTTCTTC. Protein product: CASSVTTGIYNEQFF. The rearrangement uses TRBV7-9 and TRBJ2-1, with a tentative D call TRBD1 (6 bases). The CDR3 sequence is 15 residues long. Germline CDR1 reads SEHNR; CDR2 reads FQNEAQ (reference sequence). The V gene lost 5 bases and the J gene lost 4 bases, with 15 bases spanning the gap.

This clone came up once. This chain uses TRBV10-3 with TRBJ2-3, with D hard to call. Trimming shortened V by 3 bases and J by 1 base, and 11 bases separated the two germline ends. The germline V gene encodes CDR1 ENHRY and CDR2 SYGVKD. The CDR3 is made up of 15 amino acids. The CDR3 sequence: CAISDAGDRTDTQYF. The DNA for the CDR3 is TGTGCCATCAGTGATGCAGGTGATCGCACAGATACGCAGTATTTT.

This chain joins TRBV3-1 (or the pseudogene TRBV3-2) and TRBJ2-3, with D possibly matching TRBD2 (6 bases). This CDR3 is built from 16 residues. Germline CDR1 is LGHDT and CDR2 is YNNKEL (reference sequence). The V end was cut by 1 base, the J end by 1 base, with 12 bases between. CDR3 in DNA: TGTGCCAGCAGCCAAGTACCGGGACTCCGCACAGATACGCAGTATTTT. Amino acid sequence: CASSQVPGLRTDTQYF.

This chain joins TRBV29-1 and TRBJ2-7, with TRBD1 matching over 8 bases. The CDR3 is made up of 12 amino acids. V lost 6 bases and J lost 6; bases outside the gene matches: 7. CDR1 is SQVTM, CDR2 ANQGSEA, per germline. CDR3 protein: CSVRQGRSEQYF. The CDR3 nucleotides are TGCAGCGTCAGACAGGGGAGGTCCGAGCAGTACTTC.

The rearrangement joins TRBV30 to TRBJ1-2; D may be TRBD1 (6 bases). The germline gives CDR1 GTSNPN, CDR2 SVGIG (reference sequence). With 5 bases removed from V and 3 bases from J, the gap between germline ends came to 13 bases. This CDR3 is 13 amino acids long. Here the CDR3 reads CAWDRDTYYGYTF. The DNA of the CDR3 is TGTGCCTGGGACCGGGACACTTACTATGGCTACACCTTC.

The rearrangement uses TRBV18 and TRBJ2-7, with D maybe TRBD1 (5 bases). Germline assignment: CDR1 KGHSH and CDR2 LQKENI. Trimming pared 2 bases from V and 0 bases from J, leaving 11 bases between. The CDR3 sequence is 15 residues long. CDR3 coding DNA: TGTGCCAGCTCACCATTGTCACAGGCCTCCTACGAGCAGTACTTC. It translates to CASSPLSQASYEQYF.

The rearrangement uses TRBV29-1 and TRBJ2-3, with 10 bases matching TRBD2. This CDR3 contains 15 residues. Germline V gene data show CDR1 as SQVTM and CDR2 as ANQGSEA. The J segment lost 3 bases and the V segment lost 6 bases, leaving 9 bases of the junction unmatched. The CDR3 loop is CSVSERGGRTDTQYF. The CDR3 coding sequence is TGCAGCGTCTCTGAGCGGGGGGGCAGGACAGATACGCAGTATTTT.

The chain has TRBV5-8 and TRBJ2-1; 9 nucleotides agree with TRBD2. The CDR3 is made up of 18 amino acids. The germline V gene has CDR1 SGHTS and CDR2 YDEGEE. The CDR3 region has the DNA TGTGCATCGCCCTGGGGGCTAGCGGGATTTAGCTCCTACAATGAGCAGTTCTTC. Translation: CASPWGLAGFSSYNEQFF.